This T cell receptor beta chain was retrieved from a study of shared clonotypes between healthy human individuals. Study outcomes and limitations: Across four donors, naive CD4 shared roughly 5%, naive CD8 approximately 3.5%, memory CD4 about 2.4%, memory CD8 roughly 0.37%.

Worth noting for this clone: Its specificity is unknown.

Germline CDR1 reads MNHEY; CDR2 reads SVGAGI. The CDR3 spans 14 residues. V dropped 5 bases and J dropped 1 base, with 11 bases sitting between them. TCRdb's copy holds only in-frame clones and misses some; the assay was immunoSEQ multiplex PCR. The sample holds some 2,500,000 clones, under 95% seen once. This chain connects TRBV6-5 to TRBJ2-5; no reliable D call. Sequenced material: naive CD4+ T cells from PBMCs. Subset denoted: CD45RA+ positively selected. This clonotype was obtained from a man younger than 35 in good health. Some clones in this sample may be carry-over from other donors' samples. The CDR3 DNA reads TGTGCCAGCAGTACCCGGGCCGGCCAAGAGACCCAGTACTTC. This codes for CASSTRAGQETQYF.